Presented here are 22 T cell receptor beta chains from one specimen sequenced in a study of T cell repertoires and HLA-DP antigens. Sequencing was performed with immunoSEQ multiplex PCR; in TCRdb, only in-frame clones are kept and a portion is missing. The table lists roughly 70,000 clones, about 80% of them singletons. The antigens for these receptors are not known. Material for sequencing was CD4+ T cells from PBMCs. The source of these receptors is a man aged 60 to 69 in good health and CMV-seronegative.

V gene TRBV18 combines with J gene TRBJ1-1; D is perhaps TRBD1 (5 bases). Germline loops: CDR1 KGHSH, CDR2 LQKENI. The CDR3 length is 15 residues. The germline V and J ends were trimmed by 0 bases and 5 bases, with 13 bases remaining between them. CDR3 region: CASSPPAGRGTEAFF. CDR3 DNA sequence: TGTGCCAGCTCACCACCGGCAGGGAGAGGGACTGAAGCTTTCTTT.

The chain combines TRBV7-2 with TRBJ2-3, with D possibly being TRBD2 (7 bases). There are 18 residues in the CDR3. The germline V gene has CDR1 SGHTA and CDR2 FQGNSA. The V end lost 5 bases, the J end lost 0 bases, and 21 bases lay between the germline ends. The CDR3 reads CASSPVPGGQPSTDTQYF. The CDR3 DNA reads as TGTGCCAGCAGCCCCGTCCCGGGGGGCCAACCTAGCACAGATACGCAGTATTTT.

The chain carries TRBV2 and TRBJ1-5, with unresolved D. CDR1 is SNHLY, CDR2 FYNNEI, per germline. V dropped 6 bases and J dropped 0 bases, with 12 bases sitting between them. This CDR3 comprises 15 residues. The CDR3 sequence: CASRGGLDSNQPQHF. CDR3 in DNA: TGTGCCAGCAGGGGAGGGCTAGATAGCAATCAGCCCCAGCATTTT.

This clone occurred a few times. J is TRBJ1-1 and V is TRBV5-1; D perhaps matches TRBD1 (5 bases). V lost 4 bases and J lost 2, with 15 bases in between. Looked up from germline, CDR1 is SGHRS and CDR2 is YFSETQ. The CDR3 totals 15 residues. The CDR3 sequence: CASSQNPGTNTEAFF. The DNA of the CDR3 is TGCGCCAGCAGCCAAAATCCGGGGACTAACACTGAAGCTTTCTTT.

The V gene is TRBV28, the J gene TRBJ1-2, with D unclear. This CDR3 is 15 amino acids long. The germline V gene encodes CDR1 MDHEN and CDR2 SYDVKM. Trimming took 7 bases from V and 8 from J, leaving 23 bases between them. CDR3 region: CASTIMSTRVGGYTF. CDR3 nucleotides: TGTGCCAGCACTATAATGTCGACACGGGTTGGCGGCTACACCTTC.

The chain links TRBV7-2 to TRBJ1-6, with 9 positions matching TRBD1. The CDR3 spans 15 residues. Germline V gives CDR1 SGHTA, CDR2 FQGNSA. The V segment lost 6 bases and the J segment 7 bases; nucleotides outside the gene matches: 7. The CDR3 DNA is TGTGCCAGCAGTGTACGGGACAGGGTAAATTCACCCCTCCACTTT. Translation gives CASSVRDRVNSPLHF.

This clone came up a few times. CDR3 in amino acids: CATSRDQGLQETQYF. CDR3 coding DNA: TGTGCCACCAGCAGAGATCAAGGACTCCAAGAGACCCAGTACTTC. J is TRBJ2-5 and V is TRBV15, with a weak D call TRBD2 (5 bases). The CDR3 is made up of 15 amino acids. Germline CDR1 and CDR2: LNHNV and YYDKDF (reference sequence). V was pared by 0 bases and J by 1 base, with 9 bases between.

V gene TRBV10-3 combines with J gene TRBJ2-7, with 9 bases that match TRBD1. Trimming removed 6 bases from V and 5 bases from J; junction bases left unmatched: 5. Germline CDR1 is ENHRY and CDR2 is SYGVKD. CDR3 length equals 13 residues. The CDR3 loop is CAIRGTGIHEQYF. The CDR3 DNA reads TGTGCCATCAGGGGGACAGGGATCCACGAGCAGTACTTC.

This clone turned up a few times. The chain joins TRBV2 to TRBJ1-4; a weak D match, TRBD1 (5 bases). Trimming removed 6 bases from V and 1 base from J, with 24 bases in between. The CDR3 consists of 19 residues. The germline gives CDR1 SNHLY, CDR2 FYNNEI. CDR3 in DNA: TGTGCCAGCAGCGTGAGGGGCTTCCTAAGGGGTCAAACTAATGAAAAACTGTTTTTT. It codes for CASSVRGFLRGQTNEKLFF. The variable domain in full, with the rest retrieved from reference TRBV2 and TRBJ1-4, is EPEVTQTPSHQVTQMGQEVILRCVPISNHLYFYWYRQILGQKVEFLVSFYNNEISEKSEIFDDQFSVERPDGSNFTLKIRSTKLEDSAMYFCASSVRGFLRGQTNEKLFFGSGTQLSVL.

V usage is TRBV5-1 and J usage is TRBJ2-2; D uncertain. The CDR3 runs 16 residues. Germline V lookup: CDR1 SGHRS, CDR2 YFSETQ. Trimming shortened V by 0 bases and J by 3 bases, and 12 bases separated the two germline ends. The CDR3 coding sequence is TGCGCCAGCAGCTTGGGAGTGAGACGGGACACCGGGGAGCTGTTTTTT. It translates to CASSLGVRRDTGELFF.

V and J are TRBV10-3 and TRBJ2-5; D is unresolved. Germline V gives CDR1 ENHRY, CDR2 SYGVKD. The V end was cut by 6 bases, the J end by 5 bases, with 13 bases between. This CDR3 region has 13 residues. In nucleotides, the CDR3 is TGTGCCATCAGCGACTGGACCGGCGAGACCCAGTACTTC. Encoded protein: CAISDWTGETQYF.

The chain links TRBV5-1 to TRBJ2-1, with D perhaps TRBD2 (7 bases). Deletions cut 0 bases from V and 12 bases from J, with 13 bases between. This CDR3 is built from 13 residues. The germline V gene has CDR1 SGHRS and CDR2 YFSETQ. In DNA, the CDR3 is TGCGCCAGCAGCTTGGTTTTGGGAGGGGGGCAGTTCTTC. It translates to CASSLVLGGGQFF.

This rearrangement joins TRBV11-2 to TRBJ2-1, with TRBD1 matching 7 bases. Germline CDR1 reads SGHAT; CDR2 reads FQNNGV. The CDR3 consists of 16 residues. V lost 4 bases and J lost 5; bases outside the gene matches: 11. DNA of the CDR3: TGTGCCAGCAGCTCATACATGACAGGGCGAAACAATGAGCAGTTCTTC. This codes for CASSSYMTGRNNEQFF.

The gene calls are TRBV25-1 and TRBJ1-1, with D possibly matching TRBD1 (6 bases). This CDR3 spans 13 amino acids. CDR1 is MGHDK and CDR2 is SYGVNS in the germline V gene. Trimming pared 5 bases from V and 3 bases from J, leaving 10 bases between. CDR3 residues: CASSNRVDTEAFF. In DNA form, the CDR3 reads TGTGCCAGCAGTAACAGGGTGGACACTGAAGCTTTCTTT. The variable domain in full, with the rest retrieved from reference TRBV25-1 and TRBJ1-1, is EADIYQTPRYLVIGTGKKITLECSQTMGHDKMYWYQQDPGMELHLIHYSYGVNSTEKGDLSSESTVSRIRTEHFPLTLESARPSHTSQYLCASSNRVDTEAFFGQGTRLTVV.

The chain recombines TRBV2 with TRBJ2-7; D is unclear. V was clipped by 6 bases and J by 1 base, with 7 bases between them. This CDR3 comprises 12 residues. In germline, CDR1 is SNHLY, CDR2 FYNNEI. The CDR3 sequence is CASSTDSYEQYF. As DNA, the CDR3 is TGTGCCAGCAGCACAGATTCCTACGAGCAGTACTTC.

The chain links TRBV5-6 to TRBJ2-7; weak D call: TRBD2 (6 bases). With 4 bases removed from V and 2 bases from J, the gap between germline ends came to 13 bases. Germline lookup yields CDR1 SGHDT and CDR2 YYEEEE. This CDR3 has 14 residues. CDR3: CASSGPGGPYEQYF. In DNA, the CDR3 is TGTGCCAGCAGCGGACCCGGGGGACCCTACGAGCAGTACTTC.

J is TRBJ2-3 and V is TRBV7-2, with D perhaps TRBD2 (5 bases). The germline V gene encodes CDR1 SGHTA and CDR2 FQGNSA. Trimming took 1 base from V and 4 from J, leaving 12 bases between them. The CDR3 has 15 residues. This CDR3 is CASSLGTRGSDTQYF. CDR3 DNA sequence: TGTGCCAGCAGCTTAGGCACTCGAGGGTCAGATACGCAGTATTTT.

V and J are TRBV6-1 and TRBJ2-3, with TRBD1 matching over 8 bases. J gave up 5 bases and V 3 bases, and 4 bases lay outside the gene matches. The germline CDR1 and CDR2 sequences are MNHNS and SASEGT. The CDR3 has 14 amino acids. CDR3 loop: CASSDRGQLDTQYF. As DNA, the CDR3 is TGTGCCAGCAGTGACAGGGGGCAGTTAGATACGCAGTATTTT.

The V gene is TRBV28, the J gene TRBJ2-2; 8 bases match TRBD1. The V gene end was trimmed by 4 bases and the J gene end by 3 bases; junction bases not matched to a gene: 4. Germline V gives CDR1 MDHEN, CDR2 SYDVKM. The CDR3 consists of 15 residues. The CDR3 spells CASSYDRGDTGELFF. The CDR3 DNA sequence: TGTGCCAGCAGTTACGACAGGGGCGACACCGGGGAGCTGTTTTTT.

The V call is TRBV18, the J call TRBJ1-6; unclear D gene. The CDR3 consists of 16 residues. Trimming pared 2 bases from V and 5 bases from J, leaving 13 bases between. Germline CDR1 is KGHSH and CDR2 is LQKENI. The DNA for the CDR3 is TGTGCCAGCTCACCAGAGGGAACAGTGAATAATTCACCCCTCCACTTT. Translating it yields CASSPEGTVNNSPLHF.

V and J are TRBV7-9 and TRBJ2-7, with TRBD1 matching 8 bases. CDR1 SEHNR and CDR2 FQNEAQ come from the germline V gene (reference sequence). This CDR3 has 15 residues. Trimming took 1 base from V and 3 from J; bases not matched to a gene: 5. The CDR3 DNA follows: TGTGCCAGCAGCTTAGAATTTGGGACAGGCTACGAGCAGTACTTC. Translation: CASSLEFGTGYEQYF.

As regards this clone: The sample contains more than one DNA sequence encoding this CDR3. The rearrangement uses TRBV7-2 and TRBJ2-1; 8 bases map to TRBD2. Trimming cost V 1 base and J 4 bases; bases outside gene matches: 3. The CDR3 is 15 amino acids. Germline loops: CDR1 SGHTA, CDR2 FQGNSA. The CDR3 sequence is CASSLGGGGYNEQFF. The CDR3 DNA reads TGTGCCAGCAGCTTAGGTGGCGGGGGGTACAATGAGCAGTTCTTC.